Listed below are T cell receptor beta chains from one sample, sequenced in a study of graft-versus-host responses after intestinal transplantation. Libraries were prepared by immunoSEQ multiplex PCR; TCRdb keeps only in-frame clonotypes and omits some of them. The table lists around 8,800 clones, 27% of them singletons. The material was alloreactive CD8+ T cells from a mixed lymphocyte reaction culture, obtained before transplantation. The receptors derive from a human patient who was an organ donor for intestinal transplantation. CDR3s include the opening cysteine and the closing phenylalanine or tryptophan. Fields, in order: CDR3 length, J gene, clone size, V gene, D gene, CDR3 DNA, CDR3 protein. The D gene is left open where the match is weak. Rows may omit the clone size; those that give it use once, few, many or a size class.

13,TRBJ1-1,-,TRBV5-6,-,TGTGCCAGCAGCTTCCTAACGAACACTGAAGCTTTCTTT,CASSFLTNTEAFF
11,TRBJ2-7,few,TRBV5-8,-,TGTGCCAGCAGCCACTCCTACGAGCAGTACTTC,CASSHSYEQYF
14,TRBJ2-7,medium-sized,TRBV4-1,TRBD1,TGCGCCAGCAGCCCCCGGGACAGGGACTACGAGCAGTACTTC,CASSPRDRDYEQYF
15,TRBJ1-2,medium-sized,TRBV15,TRBD1,TGTGCCACCAGCAGAGATCTAGGGACAGGGAATGGCTACACCTTC,CATSRDLGTGNGYTF
13,TRBJ2-7,-,TRBV27,-,TGTGCCAGCAGTTTATCGAGTGGATCCGAGCAGTACTTC,CASSLSSGSEQYF
15,TRBJ2-3,-,TRBV13,-,TGTGCCAGCAGCTTATTCCGGGATGGTACAGATACGCAGTATTTT,CASSLFRDGTDTQYF
16,TRBJ1-1,few,TRBV9,-,TGTGCCAGCAGCGTAGGGGTAATGGGGCAGCCCACTGAAGCTTTCTTT,CASSVGVMGQPTEAFF
15,TRBJ2-5,medium-sized,TRBV5-1,TRBD2,TGCGCCAGCAGCCCAGGGACTAGCGGGTCAGAGACCCAGTACTTC,CASSPGTSGSETQYF
14,TRBJ2-7,-,TRBV27,TRBD1,TGTGCCAGCAGTCCTACGACAGGGGGCTACGAGCAGTACTTC,CASSPTTGGYEQYF
15,TRBJ2-7,once,TRBV5-8,TRBD2,TGTGCCAGCAGCTTGGTGGGCGGGGGTCTCAGCGAGCAGTACTTC,CASSLVGGGLSEQYF
16,TRBJ1-4,medium-sized,TRBV5-1,-,TGCGCCAGCAGCCCGTGGGGGGCAAGCTACCGTGAAAAACTGTTTTTT,CASSPWGASYREKLFF
14,TRBJ2-1,few,TRBV6-5,-,TGTGCCAGCAGTTACAATAATAGGGGCAATGAGCAGTTCTTC,CASSYNNRGNEQFF
15,TRBJ2-7,-,TRBV5-8,TRBD2,TGTGCCAGCAGCAGGACTAGCGGGGGAACCTACGAGCAGTACTTC,CASSRTSGGTYEQYF
13,TRBJ2-2,-,TRBV7-6,-,TGTGCCAGCAGCTTCGAAGTTAGCGGGGAGCTGTTTTTT,CASSFEVSGELFF
14,TRBJ2-7,few,TRBV5-6,-,TGTGCCAGCAGCTCCAGCGGGCTCGTCTACGAGCAGTACTTC,CASSSSGLVYEQYF
15,TRBJ2-3,-,TRBV11-2,-,TGTGCCAGCAGCTCCTTCCAAGATCCCGCAGATACGCAGTATTTT,CASSSFQDPADTQYF
16,TRBJ2-5,once,TRBV13,-,TGTGCCAGCAGCTTAGTAGGACGGGGGGCGCGGGAGACCCAGTACTTC,CASSLVGRGARETQYF
14,TRBJ2-7,medium-sized,TRBV19,-,TGTGCCAGTAGTATCGCCGGGTCCTCCTACGAGCAGTACTTC,CASSIAGSSYEQYF
13,TRBJ2-1,-,TRBV15,-,TGTGCCACCAGCAGAGGGAATTACAATGAGCAGTTCTTC,CATSRGNYNEQFF
16,TRBJ1-2,few,TRBV21-1,-,TGTGCCAGCAGCAAAGAGGGGACAGGGGGGTTCTATGGCTACACCTTC,CASSKEGTGGFYGYTF
14,TRBJ1-1,few,TRBV4-3,-,TGCGCCAGCAGCCAAGGGACAGCCAACACTGAAGCTTTCTTT,CASSQGTANTEAFF
15,TRBJ2-3,-,TRBV27,TRBD1,TGTGCCAGCAGTTTATCCGGACAGGACGGAGATACGCAGTATTTT,CASSLSGQDGDTQYF
13,TRBJ1-2,-,TRBV13,TRBD1,TGCACCAGCAGCTTACAGGGGATAGGTGGCTACACCTTC,CTSSLQGIGGYTF
15,TRBJ2-3,-,TRBV10-3,TRBD2,TGTGCCAGCAGCCCAGGGACTATAAGCACAGATACGCAGTATTTT,CASSPGTISTDTQYF
13,TRBJ1-1,medium-sized,TRBV25-1,-,TGTGCCAGCAGCTTTGGGACATTACAAGAAGCTTTCTTT,CASSFGTLQEAFF
13,TRBJ1-2,medium-sized,TRBV30,TRBD1,TGTGCCTGGGGTGTGGAGTCAGGGGGCGGCTACACCTTC,CAWGVESGGGYTF
17,TRBJ2-2,few,TRBV11-2,-,TGTGCCAGCAGCTTAGATCCTACGGGGGTAACCACCGGGGAGCTGTTTTTT,CASSLDPTGVTTGELFF
13,TRBJ2-1,-,TRBV4-3,-,TGCGCCAGCAGCCAAGCCGGTGAAAATGAGCAGTTCTTC,CASSQAGENEQFF
17,TRBJ2-7,few,TRBV4-1,TRBD2,TGCGCCAGCAGCCAAGATCAGATAGCGGGTTTGACTTACGAGCAGTACTTC,CASSQDQIAGLTYEQYF
14,TRBJ2-3,-,TRBV6-1,TRBD2,TGTGCCAGCAGTACCGGACTAGCGGGGGGAACGCAGTATTTT,CASSTGLAGGTQYF
15,TRBJ2-3,-,TRBV19,-,TGTGCCAGGTCCCCGGAGGCGTTTAACACAGATACGCAGTATTTT,CARSPEAFNTDTQYF
16,TRBJ2-7,-,TRBV4-1,TRBD2,TGCGCCAGCAGCCAAGATTCACTAGCGGGGGCCTACGAGCAGTACTTC,CASSQDSLAGAYEQYF
14,TRBJ1-2,-,TRBV4-3,-,TGCGCCAGCAGCCAAGGGGGGGGCGCCTATGGCTACACCTTC,CASSQGGGAYGYTF
13,TRBJ2-7,-,TRBV4-3,-,TGCGCCAGCAGTATCGCTAGCTCCTACGAGCAGTACTTC,CASSIASSYEQYF
19,TRBJ2-7,-,TRBV29-1,TRBD1,TGCAGCGTCATGGGGGCGGTCCCAGAGGGACAGTTTACCCCATACGAGCAGTACTTC,CSVMGAVPEGQFTPYEQYF
13,TRBJ2-1,few,TRBV9,-,TGTGCCAGCAGCGTAGGGACATCCAATGAGCAGTTCTTC,CASSVGTSNEQFF
14,TRBJ2-1,few,TRBV4-1,TRBD2,TGCGCCAGCAGCCAAGGTTCGGGAGGCGATGAGCAGTTCTTC,CASSQGSGGDEQFF
12,TRBJ2-6,-,TRBV4-3,-,TGCGCCAGCGGATCTGGGGCCAACGTCCTGACTTTC,CASGSGANVLTF
15,TRBJ2-1,-,TRBV27,-,TGTGCCAGCAGCTCCGGTGGGGTAGGATTCAATGAGCAGTTCTTC,CASSSGGVGFNEQFF
13,TRBJ2-7,-,TRBV21-1,-,TGTGCCAGCAGCACTAACATATCCTACGAGCAGTACTTC,CASSTNISYEQYF
16,TRBJ2-7,medium-sized,TRBV27,-,TGTGCCAGCAGTTTATCGCTAGGGGGGGCCCCCTACGAGCAGTACTTC,CASSLSLGGAPYEQYF
12,TRBJ1-2,-,TRBV4-1,-,TGCGCCAGCAGCCAAACAGGGTATGGCTACACCTTC,CASSQTGYGYTF
12,TRBJ2-7,few,TRBV2,-,TGTGCCAGCAGTCCGGACCCTTACGAGCAGTACTTC,CASSPDPYEQYF
13,TRBJ1-1,-,TRBV19,TRBD1,TGTGCCAGTAACGACAGGGATCGTACTGAAGCTTTCTTT,CASNDRDRTEAFF
13,TRBJ2-7,few,TRBV5-3,-,TGTGCCAGCAGCCAAAGGGGGATCTACGAGCAGTACTTC,CASSQRGIYEQYF